A selection of T cell receptor beta chains follows, all from one sample in a study of CD8+CD57+ T cells in acquired aplastic anemia. TCRdb analysed the reads with MiXCR anew, one entry per CDR3 protein. Among about 240,000 distinct CDR3 sequences listed, approximately 45% were seen once. The sample taken for sequencing was sorted CD4+, CD8+, or CD8+CD57+ T cells (not recorded which) from PBMCs. These receptors all stem from a human donor with aplastic anemia. Each CDR3 is given with its conserved first and last residue. A D gene is named only where the DNA matches it firmly. Not every row has a clone size; where given, it reads once, few, many or a size class.

CASSRQTSGYEQYF,TGTGCCAGCAGCCGCCAGACTAGCGGTTACGAGCAGTACTTC,many,TRBD2,TRBV14,TRBJ2-7
CSVERLRTGMNTEAFF,TGCAGCGTAGAAAGATTAAGGACAGGGATGAACACTGAAGCTTTCTTT,-,TRBD1,TRBV29-1,TRBJ1-1
CASSVGVAGGNEQFF,TGTGCCAGCAGCGTGGGGGTGGCGGGGGGGAATGAGCAGTTCTTC,-,TRBD2,TRBV9,TRBJ2-1
CSVHSSYEQYF,TGCAGTGTCCACAGCTCCTACGAGCAGTACTTC,-,-,TRBV20-1,TRBJ2-7
CASSDRVLDEQYF,TGTGCCAGCAGCGACAGGGTACTGGACGAGCAGTACTTC,few,TRBD1,TRBV2,TRBJ2-7
CASSTDWAYEQYF,TGTGCCAGCAGCACCGACTGGGCCTACGAGCAGTACTTC,-,-,TRBV7-9,TRBJ2-7
CASSLATPDGAYEQYF,TGTGCCAGCAGCTTAGCCACCCCCGATGGGGCCTACGAGCAGTACTTC,many,-,TRBV7-8,TRBJ2-7
CASSLDSSGNTIYF,TGTGCCAGCAGCCTAGACAGCTCTGGAAACACCATATATTTT,many,-,TRBV7-2,TRBJ1-3
CASPNTGPYGYTF,TGTGCCAGCCCAAACACCGGACCTTATGGCTACACCTTC,-,-,TRBV10-3,TRBJ1-2
CAWGGSAEAFF,TGTGCCTGGGGAGGGTCGGCTGAAGCTTTCTTT,-,-,TRBV30,TRBJ1-1
CASSLRTGSNTEAFF,TGTGCCAGTAGTCTACGGACAGGTTCGAACACTGAAGCTTTCTTT,few,TRBD1,TRBV19,TRBJ1-1
CASSLAPGLVRDNEQFF,TGTGCCAGCAGCTTAGCGCCGGGACTAGTTAGAGACAATGAGCAGTTCTTC,many,TRBD2,TRBV7-9,TRBJ2-1
CSAPVQSTNEKLFF,TGCAGTGCTCCTGTACAGTCAACTAATGAAAAACTGTTTTTT,many,-,TRBV20-1,TRBJ1-4
CSVVPNSNPHGYTF,TGCAGCGTTGTACCAAACTCAAACCCCCATGGCTACACCTTC,-,-,TRBV29-1,TRBJ1-2
CASSPLRTAMREQYF,TGTGCCAGCAGTCCCCTCCGGACAGCAATGAGGGAGCAGTACTTC,few,-,TRBV27,TRBJ2-7
CASSPGQGDFVSPLHF,TGTGCCAGCAGTCCGGGACAGGGGGACTTTGTTTCACCCCTCCACTTT,-,TRBD1,TRBV6-4,TRBJ1-6
CASSSDRDQETQYF,TGTGCCAGCAGCTCAGACCGGGACCAAGAGACCCAGTACTTC,many,-,TRBV13,TRBJ2-5
CASSYLDRAPNSPLHF,TGTGCCAGCAGTTACCTGGACAGGGCACCTAATTCACCCCTCCACTTT,-,TRBD1,TRBV10-3,TRBJ1-6
CASSLGGVTDTQYF,TGTGCCAGCAGCCTGGGGGGGGTCACAGATACGCAGTATTTT,many,TRBD2,TRBV5-6,TRBJ2-3
CASSLQMNTEAFF,TGTGCCAGCAGTTTGCAGATGAACACTGAAGCTTTCTTT,many,-,TRBV6-2/TRBV6-3,TRBJ1-1
CASSIRSRNQPQHF,TGTGCCAGTAGTATTAGGTCCCGCAATCAGCCCCAGCATTTT,-,-,TRBV19,TRBJ1-5
CASSPRTSEYNEQFF,TGTGCCAGCAGCCCAAGGACTAGCGAGTACAATGAGCAGTTCTTC,-,TRBD2,TRBV7-9,TRBJ2-1
CASGSRAFKSPLHF,TGTGCTAGCGGCTCCCGGGCCTTCAAATCACCCCTCCACTTT,-,-,TRBV7-3,TRBJ1-6
CASSKGQGASEQYF,TGTGCCAGCAGCAAAGGACAGGGGGCGTCCGAGCAGTACTTC,-,TRBD1,TRBV5-4,TRBJ2-7
CASSIDRGLEAFF,TGTGCCAGCAGCATAGACAGGGGGCTGGAAGCTTTCTTT,few,TRBD1,TRBV13,TRBJ1-1
CASRSGTGAYEQYF,TGTGCCAGTAGGTCCGGGACAGGGGCCTACGAGCAGTACTTC,-,TRBD1,TRBV19,TRBJ2-7
CASSPESSYGYTF,TGCGCCAGCAGCCCAGAATCCAGCTATGGCTACACCTTC,-,-,TRBV4-1,TRBJ1-2
CASSLAWGRRINYGYTF,TGCGCCAGCAGCTTGGCCTGGGGCAGGCGGATTAACTATGGCTACACCTTC,many,-,TRBV5-1,TRBJ1-2
CASSLGQVGGNQPQHF,TGTGCCAGCAGCTTAGGACAGGTTGGGGGCAATCAGCCCCAGCATTTT,many,-,TRBV13,TRBJ1-5
CASSDSLIGWGRGYTF,TGTGCCAGCAGTGATTCACTTATCGGCTGGGGGAGGGGCTACACCTTC,many,-,TRBV25-1,TRBJ1-2
CSARGTVYGYTF,TGCAGTGCTAGAGGGACAGTCTATGGCTACACCTTC,-,-,TRBV20-1,TRBJ1-2
CSATLGITLKETQYF,TGCAGTGCTACGCTCGGAATCACCCTCAAAGAGACCCAGTACTTC,many,-,TRBV20-1,TRBJ2-5
CASSYRGGTYGYTF,TGTGCCAGCAGCTACCGGGGGGGGACCTATGGCTACACCTTC,few,-,TRBV7-9,TRBJ1-2
CASSHLTGRSGNTIYF,TGTGCCAGCAGCCATCTAACAGGACGCTCTGGAAACACCATATATTTT,-,-,TRBV14,TRBJ1-3
CAIRRELHQPQHF,TGTGCCATCAGGCGTGAGCTGCACCAGCCCCAGCATTTT,-,-,TRBV10-3,TRBJ1-5
CASSLMSSGSDTQYF,TGTGCCAGCAGCTTAATGTCTAGCGGGAGTGATACGCAGTATTTT,few,TRBD2,TRBV7-9,TRBJ2-3
CASSQSWGTGELFF,TGTGCCAGCAGCCAGAGTTGGGGCACCGGGGAGCTGTTTTTT,-,-,TRBV7-2,TRBJ2-2
CAWSVTENYEQYF,TGTGCCTGGAGTGTAACAGAAAACTACGAGCAGTACTTC,few,-,TRBV30,TRBJ2-7
CASSWEVATDGYTF,TGTGCCAGCAGCTGGGAGGTCGCTACCGATGGCTACACCTTC,-,-,TRBV7-9,TRBJ1-2
CASSLQQGSGYTF,TGTGCCAGTAGCCTACAACAGGGGAGCGGCTACACCTTC,-,TRBD1,TRBV7-3,TRBJ1-2
CASSLKLQETQYF,TGTGCCAGCAGCTTAAAACTTCAAGAGACCCAGTACTTC,many,-,TRBV7-9,TRBJ2-5
CASSPAGTGGENTEAFF,TGTGCCAGCAGCCCAGCCGGGACAGGGGGTGAGAACACTGAAGCTTTCTTT,few,TRBD1,TRBV3-1,TRBJ1-1
CSARDTGTASYNEQFF,TGCAGTGCTAGAGACACCGGGACAGCCTCCTACAATGAGCAGTTCTTC,many,TRBD1,TRBV20-1,TRBJ2-1
CAISEGKGQNYGYTF,TGTGCCATCAGTGAGGGGAAAGGACAGAACTATGGCTACACCTTC,-,-,TRBV10-3,TRBJ1-2
CSATELAYEQFF,TGCAGTGCTACAGAGTTAGCGTATGAGCAGTTCTTC,many,-,TRBV20-1,TRBJ2-1
CASSLASVGGVGAEAFF,TGTGCCAGCAGCTTAGCGTCGGTCGGGGGGGTAGGCGCTGAAGCTTTCTTT,many,-,TRBV11-1,TRBJ1-1
CSARDPLAGVVSGYTF,TGCAGTGCTAGAGATCCCCTAGCGGGAGTCGTAAGTGGCTACACCTTC,-,-,TRBV20-1,TRBJ1-2
CASTRGGDTQYF,TGTGCCAGCACCCGGGGGGGGGATACGCAGTATTTT,few,TRBD2,TRBV2,TRBJ2-3
CASSTSWWEETQYF,TGTGCCAGTAGTACTTCGTGGTGGGAAGAGACCCAGTACTTC,few,-,TRBV19,TRBJ2-5
CAISQGLEVSSPLHF,TGTGCCATCAGTCAGGGATTGGAAGTAAGTTCACCCCTCCACTTT,-,-,TRBV10-3,TRBJ1-6